This TCR beta chain was recovered during a study of T cells in Graves' hyperthyroidism and ophthalmopathy. This clonotype was detected only a few times. Its antigen is unknown. TCR beta CDR3 region amplification was performed from RNA transcripts. In the first-round RT-PCR of the TCR CDR3, the HTBI primer set was used. One entry per CDR3 protein, called by TCRdb with MiXCR from the multiplex PCR reads. The data contain around 430,000 distinct CDR3 sequences, 15% of them singletons. Findings of the study overall: Ophthalmopathy got predicted by the model a median about 6.5 months before its onset. Appearing also in blood were most of the thyroid clonotypes expanded above 0.001.

V was shortened by 6 bases and J by 4 bases, with 10 bases between the two germline ends. The CDR3 covers 13 residues. CDR1 is MNHNS and CDR2 is SASEGT in the germline V gene. Each patient was aged 18 to 65 and had newly diagnosed hyperthyroidism of under 2 months' duration. Every diagnosis used clinical symptoms, serum thyroxine and TRAb, thyroid ultrasound and orbital computed tomography. The chain has TRBV6-1 and TRBJ1-5, with D perhaps TRBD1 (5 bases). Sequences were obtained from blood. The origin of this receptor is a woman aged 30 to 39 with Graves' hyperthyroidism. The CDR3 region has the DNA TGTGCCAGCAGAGGCAGGGAAAATCAGCCCCAGCATTTT. Translated, it gives CASRGRENQPQHF.